The 26 T cell receptor beta chains listed next were all sequenced from one sample in a study of T cell responses to AZD1222 COVID-19 vaccine. Produced via immunoSEQ multiplex PCR; TCRdb's table is partial and in-frame only. This sample has 65,000 to 100,000 clones, with about 84% found just once. This sample comprised peripheral blood, obtained on day 0 of AZD1222 vaccination. Receptors originate from an adult in good health.

The chain combines TRBV3-1 (or the pseudogene TRBV3-2) with TRBJ2-1; D is unresolved. Trimming stripped 3 bases from V and 1 base from J, with 4 bases between. The CDR3 runs 13 residues. CDR1 and CDR2 (germline): LGHDT, YNNKEL (reference sequence). CDR3 sequence: CASSHASYNEQFF. In nucleotides, the CDR3 is TGTGCCAGCAGCCATGCTTCCTACAATGAGCAGTTCTTC.

The chain is built from TRBV4-1 and TRBJ1-1; a possible D gene is TRBD1 (5 bases). CDR1 is MGHRA and CDR2 is YSYEKL in the germline V gene. V was cut by 4 bases and J by 1 base, with 10 bases left in between. CDR3 length equals 14 residues. The CDR3 DNA is TGCGCCAGCAGCCGAGGGGAGTGGAACACTGAAGCTTTCTTT. The encoded protein is CASSRGEWNTEAFF.

The V and J genes are TRBV2 and TRBJ1-4, with 7 nucleotides matching TRBD1. This CDR3 spans 15 amino acids. Losses at the gene ends were 3 bases for V and 8 bases for J; bases not matched to a gene: 9. CDR1 is SNHLY, CDR2 FYNNEI, per germline. The CDR3 coding sequence is TGTGCCAGCAGTGACAGGGGGGGCTCCTGGGAAAAACTGTTTTTT. Encoded protein: CASSDRGGSWEKLFF.

V usage is TRBV5-1 and J usage is TRBJ2-5, with no clear D. The V and J ends lost 4 bases and 5 bases respectively, with 21 bases between them. CDR3 length: 16 residues. Looked up from germline, CDR1 is SGHRS and CDR2 is YFSETQ. DNA for the CDR3: TGCGCCAGCAGCCCCCAGGTGGGGTACTCGCGGGAGACCCAGTACTTC. This sequence encodes CASSPQVGYSRETQYF.

This clone was seen more than once but under ten times. The chain joins TRBV28 to TRBJ1-1; 8 bases match TRBD1. CDR1 and CDR2 from the germline V gene are MDHEN and SYDVKM. The CDR3 has 13 residues. V dropped 4 bases and J dropped 5; count of bases not matched to a gene: 3. CDR3 in DNA: TGTGCCAGCAGTTGGACAGGGTTGACTGAAGCTTTCTTT. Its translation is CASSWTGLTEAFF.

This chain links TRBV5-5 with TRBJ2-7; TRBD1 matches 8 bases. V was clipped by 2 bases and J by 1 base; unmatched bases: 5. There are 15 residues in the CDR3. In germline, CDR1 is SGHKS, CDR2 YYEKEE (reference sequence). CDR3 bases: TGTGCCAGCAGCTTATTTAGGGACAGGTCCTACGAGCAGTACTTC. Residues: CASSLFRDRSYEQYF.

The chain is built from TRBV7-7 and TRBJ2-5; TRBD1 agrees at 8 bases. Germline V gene lookup returns CDR1 SSHAT and CDR2 FNYEAQ (reference sequence). Trimming removed 1 base from V and 7 bases from J; junction bases left unmatched: 14. The CDR3 has 17 amino acids. The CDR3 nucleotides read TGTGCCAGCAGCTTAGGAACCATGACAGGGGCTCAGGGGACCCAGTACTTC. Residues: CASSLGTMTGAQGTQYF.

The chain links TRBV7-2 to TRBJ2-1; D is perhaps TRBD1 or TRBD2 (5 bases each). The CDR3 covers 19 residues. The V gene's germline CDR1 is SGHTA and CDR2 FQGNSA. V lost 1 base and J lost 7, with 26 bases in between. The CDR3 DNA reads as TGTGCCAGCAGCTTAGAAGGGGTTGGGCTAGCCTCATTGGTGAATGAGCAGTTCTTC. Encoded protein: CASSLEGVGLASLVNEQFF.

The chain employs TRBV27 and TRBJ2-3, with 9 bases identical to TRBD2. V lost 5 bases to trimming and J lost 0 bases; unmatched junction nucleotides: 3. Per germline, CDR1 MNHEY and CDR2 SMNVEV (reference sequence). The CDR3 is made up of 15 amino acids. CDR3 nucleotides: TGTGCCAGCAGTCGTAGCGGGAGAAGCACAGATACGCAGTATTTT. Translated, it gives CASSRSGRSTDTQYF.

CDR3 sequence reads: CASSSQGGGYGYTF. CDR3 DNA: TGTGCCAGCAGCTCACAGGGGGGAGGCTATGGCTACACCTTC. The chain carries TRBV5-5 and TRBJ1-2; the match to TRBD1 covers 8 bases. V shed 3 bases, J shed 4 bases, and the junction held 5 bases outside the gene matches. This CDR3 has 14 amino acids. Germline V gene sequence: CDR1 SGHKS, CDR2 YYEKEE (reference sequence).

This chain joins TRBV2 and TRBJ1-2; a possible D gene is TRBD1 (6 bases). This CDR3 is 13 amino acids long. CDR1 SNHLY and CDR2 FYNNEI come from the germline V gene. The ends were cut back, 6 bases at V and 4 bases at J, with 12 bases in the middle. CDR3: CASSQGLVYGYTF. The DNA for the CDR3 is TGTGCCAGCAGCCAGGGGTTGGTCTATGGCTACACCTTC.

The genes are TRBV10-3 and TRBJ1-5, with a possible D match to TRBD1 (5 bases). The germline V gene has CDR1 ENHRY and CDR2 SYGVKD. The CDR3 is 13 amino acids. V lost 6 bases to trimming and J lost 8 bases, with 14 bases between them. The CDR3 sequence: CAISGGLGKPQHF. The CDR3 DNA is TGTGCCATCAGCGGGGGGTTGGGGAAGCCCCAGCATTTT.

This clone was detected only once. The chain uses TRBV24-1 and TRBJ2-5, with D perhaps TRBD1 (6 bases). The V end was cut by 2 bases, the J end by 1 base, with 16 bases between. CDR1 and CDR2 (germline): KGHDR, SFDVKD. The length of the CDR3 is 17 residues. The CDR3 DNA reads as TGTGCCACCAGTGATTCTTCGGACAGTGGGATCCAAGAGACCCAGTACTTC. This gives the protein CATSDSSDSGIQETQYF.

The chain carries TRBV7-2 and TRBJ2-3, with a weak D call TRBD2 (5 bases). V gave up 1 base and J gave up 0 bases, with 11 bases separating them. CDR3 length: 16 amino acids. From germline, CDR1 is SGHTA and CDR2 FQGNSA. The DNA of the CDR3 is TGTGCCAGCAGCTTAGATTCCGGGGTTAGCACAGATACGCAGTATTTT. This encodes CASSLDSGVSTDTQYF.

The table lists this clone with a count of one. The V call is TRBV6-5, the J call TRBJ1-6, with D unclear. V was pared by 6 bases and J by 7 bases, with 16 bases between. CDR1 and CDR2 (germline): MNHEY, SVGAGI. This CDR3 contains 15 residues. CDR3 DNA sequence: TGTGCCAGCAGAAAAAGCTCGGGCCTAAATTCACCCCTCCACTTT. Translation: CASRKSSGLNSPLHF.

The J gene is TRBJ2-2, the V gene TRBV2, with 8 bases fitting TRBD2. There are 20 residues in the CDR3. Germline V gives CDR1 SNHLY, CDR2 FYNNEI. J gave up 2 bases and V 3 bases, and 17 bases lay outside the gene matches. CDR3 sequence: CASSEISLAGKGSNTGELFF. The CDR3, as DNA: TGTGCCAGCAGTGAGATTTCATTAGCGGGGAAAGGGTCTAACACCGGGGAGCTGTTTTTT.

V and J are TRBV6-5 and TRBJ1-2; TRBD1 matches 7 bases. With 8 bases clipped from V and 3 bases from J, the junction kept 6 bases outside the gene matches. The CDR3 extends over 13 amino acids. From germline, CDR1 is MNHEY and CDR2 SVGAGI. DNA for the CDR3: TGTGCCAGCGACCCGGGACAGCACTATGGCTACACCTTC. Encoded protein: CASDPGQHYGYTF.

The V and J genes are TRBV6-5 and TRBJ1-2; D not resolved. V lost 6 bases, J lost 2 bases, and 10 bases lay in between. Germline V gene data show CDR1 as MNHEY and CDR2 as SVGAGI. This CDR3 comprises 13 residues. The CDR3 loop is CASRGKSNYGYTF. CDR3 DNA sequence: TGTGCCAGCAGGGGTAAGAGCAACTATGGCTACACCTTC.

This clone was detected a few times. This chain connects TRBV12-5 to TRBJ1-5; possibly TRBD1 for D (5 bases). Trimming removed 4 bases from V and 2 bases from J, with 18 bases in between. The CDR3 contains 17 residues. CDR1 is LGHNT and CDR2 is FRNRAP in the germline V gene. CDR3 coding DNA: TGTGCTAGTGGTTCCTACATCGATGTGGGGGGCAATCAGCCCCAGCATTTT. This codes for CASGSYIDVGGNQPQHF. The full variable domain, with the rest looked up from reference TRBV12-5 and TRBJ1-5, is DARVTQTPRHKVTEMGQEVTMRCQPILGHNTVFWYRQTMMQGLELLAYFRNRAPLDDSGMPKDRFSAEMPDATLATLKIQPSEPRDSAVYFCASGSYIDVGGNQPQHFGDGTRLSIL.

The chain recombines TRBV3-1 (or the pseudogene TRBV3-2) with TRBJ2-1, with 10 nucleotides matching TRBD2. CDR3 length: 15 residues. V was clipped by 1 base and J by 10 bases; unmatched bases: 7. Germline V gene lookup returns CDR1 LGHDT and CDR2 YNNKEL (reference sequence). The DNA for the CDR3 is TGTGCCAGCAGCCAAGTACGGTCTAGCGGGGGAGAGCAGTTCTTC. Translation gives CASSQVRSSGGEQFF.

The chain uses TRBV5-1 and TRBJ2-7; 7 bases fit TRBD2. Per germline, CDR1 SGHRS and CDR2 YFSETQ. V dropped 4 bases and J dropped 4; count of bases not matched to a gene: 8. CDR3 length: 14 residues. The CDR3 spells CASSPRGEMYEQYF. The CDR3 coding sequence is TGCGCCAGCAGCCCCCGGGGGGAGATGTACGAGCAGTACTTC.

The sample holds a few counts of this clone. The chain uses TRBV27 and TRBJ2-2; D remains unclear. The CDR3 consists of 15 residues. With 3 bases removed from V and 2 bases from J, the gap between germline ends came to 10 bases. CDR1 is MNHEY and CDR2 is SMNVEV in the germline V gene (reference sequence). The CDR3 loop is CASSFRAGNTGELFF. CDR3 bases: TGTGCCAGCAGTTTTCGGGCAGGAAACACCGGGGAGCTGTTTTTT.

This clone was counted a few times. The chain is built from TRBV28 and TRBJ1-4; TRBD1 agrees at 8 bases. The CDR3 totals 15 residues. Germline V gene sequence: CDR1 MDHEN, CDR2 SYDVKM. V shed 6 bases, J shed 4 bases, and the junction held 7 bases outside the gene matches. The CDR3: CASRQGTGVNEKLFF. The DNA for the CDR3 is TGTGCCAGCAGACAAGGGACAGGAGTTAATGAAAAACTGTTTTTT.

This chain links TRBV12-3 or TRBV12-4 with TRBJ1-5; TRBD1 matches at 8 bases. With V trimmed by 5 bases and J by 6 bases, 3 bases remained unmatched. The CDR3 consists of 13 residues. The CDR3 loop reads CASSKDRVQPQHF. CDR3 DNA sequence: TGTGCCAGCAGTAAGGACAGGGTTCAGCCCCAGCATTTT.

The rearrangement uses TRBV5-6 and TRBJ1-5; D may be TRBD1 (6 bases). CDR3 length equals 14 residues. Germline CDR1 and CDR2: SGHDT and YYEEEE. V gave up 0 bases and J gave up 3 bases, with 7 bases separating them. The CDR3 DNA reads TGTGCCAGCAGCTTGGGGGACACCAATCAGCCCCAGCATTTT. Encoded protein: CASSLGDTNQPQHF. Combining the CDR3 with reference TRBV5-6 and TRBJ1-5 gives the whole variable domain DAGVTQSPTHLIKTRGQQVTLRCSPKSGHDTVSWYQQALGQGPQFIFQYYEEEERQRGNFPDRFSGHQFPNYSSELNVNALLLGDSALYLCASSLGDTNQPQHFGDGTRLSIL.

This clone is deemed medium-sized. This chain joins TRBV5-1 and TRBJ1-5; 8 nucleotides match TRBD1. This CDR3 comprises 14 residues. The V gene's germline CDR1 is SGHRS and CDR2 YFSETQ. With V trimmed by 0 bases and J by 5 bases, 1 base remained unmatched. The CDR3 reads CASSLAGGDQPQHF. CDR3 coding DNA: TGCGCCAGCAGCTTGGCAGGGGGCGATCAGCCCCAGCATTTT.